This TCR beta chain was observed in a study of breast tumors, draining lymph nodes, adjacent tissues (dated by TCRdb to the mid-2010s). In the study overall: In breast cancer patients, the study compared the TCR beta repertoires of tumor, adjacent nontumor tissue and axillary lymph nodes. In human breast cancer, the study set out to evaluate how tumor, surrounding tissue and draining lymph node repertoires relate to one another and whether T cells may move between these sites.

For sequencing, an Illumina HiSeq 2000 was employed. Multiplex PCR amplification was used to generate the TCR beta chain libraries. The amplified TCR beta chain products were analyzed by high-throughput sequencing. TCRdb's own reprocessing of the public reads used fastp at Q25 and MiXCR and kept productive beta chains. Identical CDR3 proteins give one entry, which carries the most common genes and DNA. Recorded for this sample are about 6,600 distinct CDR3 sequences; around two fifths of them occurred a single time. 40% to 50% of the sample belongs to the ten largest clones. Many counts were recorded for this clonotype. Which antigen it targets is not known. No qualities accompany the bases; no much larger clone lies one base away. CDR1 and CDR2, per the germline V gene, are MNHEY and SVGAGI. V is reduced by 8 bases and J by 7 bases, leaving a spacing of 18 bases between them. Spanning cysteine to phenylalanine, the CDR3 consists of 13 amino acids. Only the CDR3 region is kept as DNA, spanning 39 bases read in frame from base 1.

Adjacent samples were composed of nontumor breast tissue surrounding the tumor. Results and caveats for the whole study, not just this receptor: The data were considered consistent with most tumor T cells being derived from the lymph node and subsequently expanding within tumor tissue. Tumor and nontumor tissue repertoires were found to be significantly more similar in luminal-like than in basal-like breast cancer. The study presented the conclusion that tumor T cells originate in lymph nodes as consistent with a hypothesis, not as something directly demonstrated. Tumors showed preferential V and J gene usage, and their T-cell repertoire diversity fell below that of lymph nodes yet above that of nontumor tissue.

Recombination linked TRBV6-5 to TRBJ2-7; no D gene is confidently identified. The sequencing input was tumor-adjacent breast tissue. This sequence originates from a female donor with breast cancer. Some clones in this sample may be carry-over from other donors' samples. The encoded CDR3 is CASSSGDVGEQYF. The nucleotide sequence reads TGTGCCAGCTCCTCTGGAGACGTTGGGGAGCAGTACTTC.